This paragraph reports one T cell receptor beta chain. V shed 4 bases and J 4 bases; nucleotides not matched to a gene: 10. In germline, CDR1 is KGHDR, CDR2 SFDVKD. CDR3 length equals 16 residues. The data stem from a study of T-cell reconstitution after alpha-beta-depleted transplantation in children. During its preparation, the TCRbeta library received unique molecular identifiers. TCRdb called the PCR reads again in MiXCR, with one record for every CDR3 protein. The table lists some 640,000 distinct CDR3 sequences, roughly 15% of them singletons. The receptor comes from a human donor who donated a stem cell graft to a child with acute myeloid leukemia. The chain links TRBV24-1 to TRBJ2-5; 8 bases are shared with TRBD2. The source was PBMCs from the stem cell graft donor, collected from the stem cell graft. The CDR3 loop reads CATSDLDRGGRETQYF. The CDR3 DNA sequence: TGTGCCACCAGTGACCTGGACCGGGGGGGCCGAGAGACCCAGTACTTC.